This T cell receptor beta chain was retrieved from a study of cytomegalovirus exposure and HLA in healthy donors. Among the donors, all were healthy bone marrow donors. Vbeta (60) and Jbeta (13) primers were used in the PCR. The method was immunoSEQ multiplex PCR; TCRdb's version includes in-frame clones alone and lacks a portion of them. The repertoire includes over 150,000 clones, roughly 80% of them detected once, and 1.6% sits in the top ten. This sequence was found in a woman between 18 and 30 years old in good health and CMV-seronegative. Sample: PBMCs.

The CDR3 loop reads CASSAVQGDTEAFF. Here the CDR3 DNA reads TGTGCCAGCAGTGCCGTACAGGGGGACACTGAAGCTTTCTTT. The chain recombines TRBV28 with TRBJ1-1; TRBD1 matches at 8 bases. Germline CDR1 reads MDHEN; CDR2 reads SYDVKM. V lost 5 bases and J lost 3; bases outside the gene matches: 5. The CDR3 spans 14 residues. The entire variable domain, with the rest obtained from reference TRBV28 and TRBJ1-1, is as follows: DVKVTQSSRYLVKRTGEKVFLECVQDMDHENMFWYRQDPGLGLRLIYFSYDVKMKEKGDIPEGYSVSREKKERFSLILESASTNQTSMYLCASSAVQGDTEAFFGQGTRLTVV.